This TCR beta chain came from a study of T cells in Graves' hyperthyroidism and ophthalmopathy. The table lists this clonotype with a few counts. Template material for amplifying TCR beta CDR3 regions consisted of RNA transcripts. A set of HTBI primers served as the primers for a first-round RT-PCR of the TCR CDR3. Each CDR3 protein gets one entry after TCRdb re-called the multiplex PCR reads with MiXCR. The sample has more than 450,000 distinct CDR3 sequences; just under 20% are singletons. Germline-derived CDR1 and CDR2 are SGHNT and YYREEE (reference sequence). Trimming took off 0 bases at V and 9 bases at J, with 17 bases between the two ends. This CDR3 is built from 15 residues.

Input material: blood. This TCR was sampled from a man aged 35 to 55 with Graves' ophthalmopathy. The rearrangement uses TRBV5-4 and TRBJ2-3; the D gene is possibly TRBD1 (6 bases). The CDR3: CASSLEGGRSGTQYF. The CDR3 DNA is TGTGCCAGCAGCTTGGAAGGGGGTCGGTCCGGAACGCAGTATTTT. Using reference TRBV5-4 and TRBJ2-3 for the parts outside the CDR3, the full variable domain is ETGVTQSPTHLIKTRGQQVTLRCSSQSGHNTVSWYQQALGQGPQFIFQYYREEENGRGNFPPRFSGLQFPNYSSELNVNALELDDSALYLCASSLEGGRSGTQYFGPGTRLTVL.